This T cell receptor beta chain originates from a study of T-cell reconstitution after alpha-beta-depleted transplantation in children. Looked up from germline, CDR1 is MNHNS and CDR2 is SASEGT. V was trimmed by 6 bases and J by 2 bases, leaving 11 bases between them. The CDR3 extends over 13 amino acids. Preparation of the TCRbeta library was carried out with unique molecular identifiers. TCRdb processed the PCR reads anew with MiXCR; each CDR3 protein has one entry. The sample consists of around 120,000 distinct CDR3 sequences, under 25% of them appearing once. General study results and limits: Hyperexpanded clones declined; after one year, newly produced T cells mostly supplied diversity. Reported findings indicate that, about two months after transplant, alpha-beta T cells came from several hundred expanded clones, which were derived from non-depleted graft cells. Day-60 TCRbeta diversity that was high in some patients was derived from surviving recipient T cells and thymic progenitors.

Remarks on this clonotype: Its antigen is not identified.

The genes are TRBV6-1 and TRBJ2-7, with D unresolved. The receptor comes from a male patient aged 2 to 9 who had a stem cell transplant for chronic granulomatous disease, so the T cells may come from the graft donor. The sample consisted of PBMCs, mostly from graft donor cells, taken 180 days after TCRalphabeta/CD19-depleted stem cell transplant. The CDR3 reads CASSSGDTYEQYF. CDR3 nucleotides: TGTGCCAGCAGCTCAGGAGATACCTACGAGCAGTACTTC.